What follows are 31 T cell receptor beta chains derived from one specimen sequenced in a study of blood T cell repertoires in COVID-19. Assay: immunoSEQ multiplex PCR; the TCRdb copy retains only in-frame clones and omits some. The table records almost 95,000 clones, about 71% of them present only once. Sequenced sample: peripheral blood. The receptors were gathered from a woman aged 55-69 years in a cohort sampled during active or convalescent COVID-19.

The chain recombines TRBV19 with TRBJ2-5; D ambiguous. V was pared by 3 bases and J by 4 bases, with 3 bases between. This CDR3 is built from 11 residues. Germline CDR1 reads LNHDA; CDR2 reads SQIVND (reference sequence). CDR3 residues: CASSIRETQYF. CDR3 bases: TGTGCCAGTAGTATCCGAGAGACCCAGTACTTC.

This clone was detected once. The J gene is TRBJ2-1, the V gene TRBV11-3, with 10 bases fitting TRBD1. Germline V CDR1 and CDR2: SGHNT, YENEEA. This CDR3 spans 17 amino acids. Germline trimming cut 5 bases from V and 7 bases from J; bases unmatched to any gene: 14. Written as DNA, the CDR3 is TGTGCCAGCAGCCCTACCCCCAGACAGGGGGCTCGTAATGAGCAGTTCTTC. Its translation is CASSPTPRQGARNEQFF.

This clone was counted between two and nine times. The V gene is TRBV27, the J gene TRBJ2-1; 9 bases fit TRBD1. CDR1 MNHEY and CDR2 SMNVEV come from the germline V gene (reference sequence). This CDR3 is built from 15 residues. With 5 bases clipped from V and 7 bases from J, the junction kept 9 bases outside the gene matches. The CDR3 DNA reads as TGTGCCAGCAGTACTCCGGGACAGGGAGCGAATGAGCAGTTCTTC. As protein: CASSTPGQGANEQFF.

The V and J genes are TRBV19 and TRBJ1-5, with unresolved D. The CDR3 is 13 residues long. Germline loops: CDR1 LNHDA, CDR2 SQIVND (reference sequence). The V gene lost 7 bases and the J gene lost 4 bases, with 11 bases spanning the gap. CDR3 bases: TGTGCCAGTACTCTCACGGAGAATCAGCCCCAGCATTTT. Protein product: CASTLTENQPQHF.

The chain couples TRBV9 to TRBJ1-6, with 7 positions matching TRBD1. CDR3 length: 15 residues. From germline, CDR1 is SGDLS and CDR2 YYNGEE. Unmatched junction bases numbered 6, after V lost 0 bases and J lost 9 bases. CDR3 nucleotides: TGTGCCAGCAGCGTAGAGACAGGGTGGGTTTCACCCCTCCACTTT. Translated, it gives CASSVETGWVSPLHF.

This clone was picked up one time. This chain joins TRBV19 and TRBJ1-2, with D possibly being TRBD1 (6 bases). This CDR3 spans 13 amino acids. Germline CDR1 reads LNHDA; CDR2 reads SQIVND (reference sequence). Trimming removed 6 bases from V and 9 bases from J, with 17 bases in between. The DNA of the CDR3 is TGTGCCAGTAGCCTCACAGGGCCCATCAGCTACACCTTC. Its protein product is CASSLTGPISYTF.

The chain employs TRBV5-1 and TRBJ2-3; D is perhaps TRBD1 (5 bases). Germline CDR1 SGHRS, CDR2 YFSETQ. V was trimmed by 4 bases and J by 8 bases, leaving 20 bases between them. This CDR3 contains 15 residues. For the CDR3, the DNA is TGCGCCAGCAGCGAGACTCTCCCTCCGCAGGGTACGCAGTATTTT. Protein product: CASSETLPPQGTQYF.

This chain uses TRBV10-3 with TRBJ1-2; D is ambiguous. The CDR3 loop spans 13 amino acids. V lost 7 bases and J lost 2, with 11 bases in between. In germline, CDR1 is ENHRY, CDR2 SYGVKD. This chain's CDR3 is CAITRERNYGYTF. CDR3 nucleotide sequence: TGTGCCATCACTAGAGAGCGGAACTATGGCTACACCTTC.

The chain joins TRBV7-2 to TRBJ2-7; TRBD1 matches at 10 bases. V trimming: 1 base; J trimming: 5 bases; junction bases outside the gene matches: 5. Germline CDR1 SGHTA, CDR2 FQGNSA. The CDR3 totals 15 residues. The CDR3 DNA sequence: TGTGCCAGCAGCTTAGATTTCGGACAGGGGGACGAGCAGTACTTC. Residues: CASSLDFGQGDEQYF.

The chain is built from TRBV7-8 and TRBJ2-3; possibly TRBD2 for D (6 bases). Germline CDR1 SGHVS, CDR2 FQNEAQ. Trimming pared 5 bases from V and 1 base from J, leaving 13 bases between. The CDR3 totals 15 residues. Here the CDR3 DNA reads TGTGCCAGCAGCCAGCAGGGACTTGGCACAGATACGCAGTATTTT. This translates into CASSQQGLGTDTQYF.

The chain joins TRBV21-1 to TRBJ2-2; the table's TRBD2 call for D was not verified on the DNA. TRBV21-1 is designated a pseudogene. This CDR3 is built from 19 residues. The CDR3 reads CASPTPGLAGGQHTGELFF. The DNA of the CDR3 is TGTGCCAGCCCCACTCCGGGACTAGCGGGGGGGCAGCACACCGGGGAGCTGTTTTTT.

The chain couples TRBV18 to TRBJ1-1, with 7 bases lining up with TRBD1. This CDR3 comprises 15 residues. Trimming at V came to 5 bases and at J to 1 base, leaving 7 bases not matched to a gene. Germline-derived CDR1 and CDR2 are KGHSH and LQKENI. For the CDR3, the DNA is TGTGCCAGCTCAGCGACAGGGCTTCCGAACACTGAAGCTTTCTTT. The encoded protein is CASSATGLPNTEAFF.

The genes are TRBV4-1 and TRBJ1-1, with D perhaps TRBD1 (5 bases). The germline CDR1 and CDR2 sequences are MGHRA and YSYEKL. CDR3 size: 17 residues. With 4 bases removed from V and 4 bases from J, the gap between germline ends came to 22 bases. The CDR3 sequence is CASSPDATGTSSTEAFF. The CDR3 DNA reads TGCGCCAGCAGCCCGGATGCAACAGGTACTTCTTCCACTGAAGCTTTCTTT.

This clone has just a few counts. V gene TRBV5-8 combines with J gene TRBJ2-1; unclear D gene. This CDR3 has 13 amino acids. Germline V CDR1 and CDR2: SGHTS, YDEGEE. V was shortened by 5 bases and J by 0 bases, with 6 bases between the two germline ends. The CDR3 nucleotides are TGTGCCAGCAGGAAGAGCTCCTACAATGAGCAGTTCTTC. Translated: CASRKSSYNEQFF.

This chain joins TRBV6-2 or TRBV6-3 and TRBJ1-2, with a weak D call TRBD1 (5 bases). The CDR3 sequence is 15 residues long. The V end was cut by 2 bases, the J end by 3 bases, with 13 bases between. CDR1 is MNHEY, CDR2 SVGEGT, per germline. CDR3 sequence (DNA): TGTGCCAGCAGTTACGACCGGGGGAGTCACTATGGCTACACCTTC. Encoded protein: CASSYDRGSHYGYTF.

The V call is TRBV15, the J call TRBJ2-1; D is possibly TRBD2 (6 bases). Germline V gene sequence: CDR1 LNHNV, CDR2 YYDKDF (reference sequence). The V end was cut by 0 bases, the J end by 0 bases, with 12 bases between. The CDR3 spans 17 residues. The CDR3 spells CATSRDLMGGSYNEQFF. The CDR3 nucleotides read TGTGCCACCAGCAGAGATCTCATGGGGGGCTCCTACAATGAGCAGTTCTTC.

In its sample, this clone was seen a few times. This chain joins TRBV4-2 and TRBJ2-3; no clear D gene. Deletions cut 1 base from V and 0 bases from J, with 11 bases between. CDR1 is LGHNA, CDR2 YNFKEQ, per germline. The CDR3 is 16 residues long. The CDR3 protein is CASSQVGYASTDTQYF. As DNA, the CDR3 is TGTGCCAGCAGCCAAGTCGGGTATGCTAGCACAGATACGCAGTATTTT.

The V gene is TRBV7-7, the J gene TRBJ2-3, with 9 bases that match TRBD1. Germline loops: CDR1 SSHAT, CDR2 FNYEAQ (reference sequence). This CDR3 is built from 15 residues. V lost 5 bases and J lost 2; bases outside the gene matches: 5. The CDR3 region is CASSPGTGYTDTQYF. The CDR3 DNA follows: TGTGCCAGCAGCCCGGGGACAGGGTACACAGATACGCAGTATTTT.

The chain joins TRBV7-9 to TRBJ2-7; D ambiguous. This CDR3 spans 13 amino acids. V gave up 5 bases and J gave up 2 bases, with 10 bases separating them. Per germline, CDR1 SEHNR and CDR2 FQNEAQ (reference sequence). For the CDR3, the DNA is TGTGCCAGCAGCATCCCGGGTACCTACGAGCAGTACTTC. This encodes CASSIPGTYEQYF.

The rearrangement uses TRBV29-1 and TRBJ2-2; tentatively, D is TRBD1 or TRBD2 (5 bases each). Germline values: CDR1 SQVTM, CDR2 ANQGSEA. V lost 4 bases and J lost 5, with 17 bases in between. This CDR3 has 15 residues. CDR3 sequence (DNA): TGCAGCGTTGGAGACAGCGGACGGGGTACCGGGGAGCTGTTTTTT. It yields the protein CSVGDSGRGTGELFF.

The chain links TRBV19 to TRBJ1-3, with TRBD1 matching 7 bases. The CDR3 spans 15 residues. V lost 3 bases and J lost 4; bases outside the gene matches: 6. Germline CDR1 LNHDA, CDR2 SQIVND (reference sequence). For the CDR3, the DNA is TGTGCCAGTAGTATTCACAGGGGTACAGGAAACACCATATATTTT. It is translated as CASSIHRGTGNTIYF. Combining the CDR3 with reference TRBV19 and TRBJ1-3 gives the whole variable domain DGGITQSPKYLFRKEGQNVTLSCEQNLNHDAMYWYRQDPGQGLRLIYYSQIVNDFQKGDIAEGYSVSREKKESFPLTVTSAQKNPTAFYLCASSIHRGTGNTIYFGEGSWLTVV.

J is TRBJ2-1 and V is TRBV5-4; D is ambiguous. This CDR3 region has 13 residues. Trimming took 6 bases from V and 0 from J, leaving 7 bases between them. Germline V gives CDR1 SGHNT, CDR2 YYREEE (reference sequence). CDR3 amino acids: CASTPSSYNEQFF. Here the CDR3 DNA reads TGTGCCAGCACCCCGAGCTCCTACAATGAGCAGTTCTTC.

This sequence joins TRBV7-6 and TRBJ1-4, with TRBD1 identical over 10 bases. With 5 bases clipped from V and 8 bases from J, the junction kept 5 bases outside the gene matches. Per the germline V gene, CDR1 is SGHVS and CDR2 is FNYEAQ. This CDR3 is built from 14 residues. CDR3 sequence (DNA): TGTGCCAGCAGCCAAGGGACAGGGGTAGAAAAACTGTTTTTT. Residues: CASSQGTGVEKLFF. Variable domain in full (rest from reference TRBV7-6 and TRBJ1-4): GAGVSQSPRYKVTKRGQDVALRCDPISGHVSLYWYRQALGQGPEFLTYFNYEAQQDKSGLPNDRFSAERPEGSISTLTIQRTEQRDSAMYRCASSQGTGVEKLFFGSGTQLSVL.

V usage is TRBV3-1 (or the pseudogene TRBV3-2) and J usage is TRBJ1-2; 8 bases agree with TRBD1. The CDR3 is 13 amino acids. The V segment lost 5 bases and the J segment 8 bases; nucleotides outside the gene matches: 7. Germline V gene sequence: CDR1 LGHDT, CDR2 YNNKEL (reference sequence). CDR3 nucleotides: TGTGCCAGCAGCTATGACAGGGGACGGGGCTACACCTTC. Protein: CASSYDRGRGYTF.

This clone was counted a few times. V and J are TRBV5-1 and TRBJ2-7; 8 bases agree with TRBD1. With V trimmed by 2 bases and J by 13 bases, 5 bases remained unmatched. The germline V gene has CDR1 SGHRS and CDR2 YFSETQ. This CDR3 spans 11 amino acids. In nucleotides, the CDR3 is TGCGCCAGCAGCTTACAGGGGGAAGCCTACTTC. It encodes CASSLQGEAYF.

This chain connects TRBV19 to TRBJ2-2; perhaps TRBD2 as D (5 bases). Germline CDR1 is LNHDA and CDR2 is SQIVND (reference sequence). CDR3 length: 15 amino acids. The V and J ends lost 5 bases and 7 bases respectively, with 17 bases between them. The CDR3, as DNA: TGTGCCAGTAGTGCCCTAACTAGGTTCGTCGGGGAGCTGTTTTTT. It translates to CASSALTRFVGELFF.

The CDR3 reads CAISTGVTNTEAFF. The DNA for the CDR3 is TGTGCCATCAGTACAGGGGTAACAAACACTGAAGCTTTCTTT. V usage is TRBV10-3 and J usage is TRBJ1-1; TRBD1 agrees at 7 bases. The V gene's germline CDR1 is ENHRY and CDR2 SYGVKD. The CDR3 is 14 amino acids. The ends lost 5 bases at V and 2 bases at J; junction bases unmatched: 5.

The rearrangement joins TRBV11-1 to TRBJ2-1; 11 nucleotides line up with TRBD1. J was trimmed by 6 bases and V by 5 bases; bases with no gene match: 6. The CDR3 extends over 15 amino acids. Germline V gives CDR1 SGHAT, CDR2 FQDESV (reference sequence). CDR3: CASSPDRGRLNEQFF. Written as DNA, the CDR3 is TGTGCCAGCAGCCCGGACAGGGGGCGTCTCAATGAGCAGTTCTTC.

The gene calls are TRBV6-1 and TRBJ1-5; D unresolved. The CDR3 is 17 amino acids. The germline CDR1 and CDR2 sequences are MNHNS and SASEGT. Trimming cost V 1 base and J 0 bases, with 13 bases left between them. The CDR3 sequence is CASSEVIAAYSNQPQHF. The CDR3 DNA reads as TGTGCCAGCAGTGAAGTCATCGCCGCCTATAGCAATCAGCCCCAGCATTTT.

This clone was counted a single time. The gene calls are TRBV19 and TRBJ2-2, with TRBD1 matching 7 bases. Germline V CDR1 and CDR2: LNHDA, SQIVND (reference sequence). The CDR3 is 15 amino acids. V lost 6 bases, J lost 3 bases, and 7 bases stayed unmatched. CDR3 protein: CASRGIDRDTGELFF. The CDR3 DNA reads as TGTGCCAGTAGGGGAATCGACAGGGACACCGGGGAGCTGTTTTTT.

This clone was found many times. The V and J genes are TRBV7-9 and TRBJ1-2; the match to TRBD1 covers 8 bases. This CDR3 is 15 amino acids long. The V segment lost 4 bases and the J segment 4 bases; nucleotides outside the gene matches: 8. Germline V gene sequence: CDR1 SEHNR, CDR2 FQNEAQ (reference sequence). The CDR3 sequence: CASSSGQGTVYGYTF. CDR3 DNA: TGTGCCAGCAGCTCAGGACAGGGTACTGTCTATGGCTACACCTTC.